The clone carrying this T cell receptor beta chain came up a few times. No antigen is known for it. The sample originates from a study of T cell repertoires in cytomegalovirus infection. Across the study: Recently identified HLA-C-restricted CMV epitopes were among the peptides used. Signatures in public TCR beta sequences pointed to both CMV infection and matching HLA type.

J lost 6 bases, V lost 3 bases, and 5 bases had no gene match. CDR3 size: 15 residues. Germline loops: CDR1 SGHTA, CDR2 FQGNSA. TCRdb redid the calling of the reads with MiXCR, one entry per CDR3 protein. The table has 300,000 to 400,000 distinct CDR3 sequences, around 29% seen once; the top ten hold 20%. Study-level results: CMV-specific HLA-C-restricted TCR beta clonotypes dominated the ex vivo response.

The V and J genes are TRBV7-2 and TRBJ1-5; 10 nucleotides line up with TRBD1. The TCR comes from a human donor in good health (CMV status not recorded). Some clones in this sample may be carry-over from other donors' samples. This sample comprised cultured PBMCs, obtained from culture after CMV antigen stimulation. This CDR3 is CASSFDRGRSQPQHF. CDR3 sequence (DNA): TGTGCCAGCAGCTTTGACAGGGGGCGCAGTCAGCCCCAGCATTTT.